This T cell receptor (beta chain) was identified during a study of OX40 agonist ivuxolimab in advanced cancers. The overall study: In three patients, partial responses were observed, one with hepatocellular carcinoma and two with cutaneous melanoma. Study-wide points: CD8+ T cells showed, on average, more clonal expansion than CD4+ cells.

Autoimmune disease history or systemic immunosuppression barred patients. Blood was sampled at baseline, cycle 4 day 1, and cycle 7 day 1. About this clone itself: Its specificity is not known.

The data were produced by immunoSEQ multiplex PCR, yet TCRdb's version contains in-frame clones alone and is incomplete. The sample shows around 63,000 clones, about four fifths of them seen only once. The starting material was CD4+ or CD8+ T cells sorted from blood, obtained in a trial of the OX40 agonist ivuxolimab. The sequence was collected from an adult with an advanced solid tumor such as melanoma, head and neck, liver or kidney cancer.

The CDR3 sequence: CASSLQRGNQETQYF. The CDR3 nucleotides read TGTGCCAGCAGCTTACAGCGGGGCAACCAAGAGACCCAGTACTTC. This chain links TRBV7-2 with TRBJ2-5, with TRBD2 matching over 7 bases. The J segment lost 0 bases and the V segment lost 2 bases, leaving 3 bases of the junction unmatched. Per the germline V gene, CDR1 is SGHTA and CDR2 is FQGNSA. CDR3 length: 15 amino acids.